The 27 T cell receptor beta chains below come from one sample, sequenced in a study of ipilimumab plus nivolumab after autologous stem cell transplantation. The repertoire was sequenced with immunoSEQ multiplex PCR; TCRdb's copy has only in-frame clones and lacks some. The sample has under 20,000 clones; roughly four fifths are singletons. The sequencing here drew on PBMCs, taken in a trial of ipilimumab plus nivolumab as post-transplant consolidation. These receptors were obtained from a male donor with diffuse large B-cell lymphoma.

This clone appeared a single time. V gene TRBV5-1 combines with J gene TRBJ1-1, with TRBD1 identical over 9 bases. V trimming: 3 bases; J trimming: 2 bases; junction bases outside the gene matches: 5. Germline CDR1 is SGHRS and CDR2 is YFSETQ. The CDR3 is 15 residues long. The CDR3 protein is CASSSPGQGNTEAFF. In DNA, the CDR3 is TGCGCCAGCAGCTCACCGGGACAGGGAAACACTGAAGCTTTCTTT.

The J gene is TRBJ2-3, the V gene TRBV6-4; D gene unclear. Germline CDR1 and CDR2: MRHNA and SNTAGT. The CDR3 sequence is 13 residues long. Trimming stripped 3 bases from V and 8 bases from J, with 12 bases between. The chain's CDR3 is CASSEAGIGTQYF. CDR3 nucleotides: TGTGCCAGCAGTGAAGCAGGAATCGGTACGCAGTATTTT.

The rearrangement uses TRBV2 and TRBJ2-7, with D perhaps matching TRBD1 (6 bases). Germline values: CDR1 SNHLY, CDR2 FYNNEI. The CDR3 length is 14 residues. The V end lost 5 bases, the J end lost 7 bases, and 18 bases lay between the germline ends. DNA of the CDR3: TGTGCCAGCAGTCCGGACAGCGCAGGCGTTGAGCAGTACTTC. Its translation is CASSPDSAGVEQYF.

This CDR3 is CASSDYEQYF. CDR3 DNA sequence: TGTGCCAGCAGTGATTACGAGCAGTACTTC. This rearrangement joins TRBV2 to TRBJ2-7, with no clear D. V gave up 3 bases and J gave up 4 bases, with 1 base separating them. This CDR3 contains 10 residues. CDR1 is SNHLY, CDR2 FYNNEI, per germline.

This chain links TRBV5-6 with TRBJ2-5; tentative D call: TRBD1 (6 bases). The CDR3 is 17 residues long. Trimming took 3 bases from V and 4 from J, leaving 22 bases between them. In germline, CDR1 is SGHDT, CDR2 YYEEEE. The CDR3 reads CASSSLGLGRGGETQYF. Here the CDR3 DNA reads TGTGCCAGCAGCTCCCTCGGACTGGGGCGAGGGGGAGAGACCCAGTACTTC.

This sequence joins TRBV18 and TRBJ1-4, with 7 bases fitting TRBD1. The CDR3 sequence is 15 residues long. CDR1 and CDR2 (germline): KGHSH, LQKENI. Unmatched junction bases numbered 6, after V lost 3 bases and J lost 5 bases. The CDR3 is CASSPRQGRNEKLFF. For the CDR3, the DNA is TGTGCCAGCTCACCCCGACAGGGCCGAAATGAAAAACTGTTTTTT.

V is TRBV29-1 and J is TRBJ2-3; no reliable D call. Germline-derived CDR1 and CDR2 are SQVTM and ANQGSEA. V gave up 3 bases and J gave up 0 bases, with 13 bases separating them. This CDR3 is 15 amino acids long. CDR3 amino acids: CSVEGKGASTDTQYF. Written as DNA, the CDR3 is TGCAGCGTTGAGGGAAAGGGTGCTAGCACAGATACGCAGTATTTT.

The gene calls are TRBV6-1 and TRBJ2-5; no clear D gene. V was cut by 2 bases and J by 2 bases, with 21 bases left in between. CDR3 length: 18 residues. Germline-derived CDR1 and CDR2 are MNHNS and SASEGT. The CDR3 protein is CASSESLYRPILQETQYF. The CDR3 DNA sequence: TGTGCCAGCAGTGAATCTTTGTACAGACCTATACTTCAAGAGACCCAGTACTTC.

This chain uses TRBV27 with TRBJ2-1; 11 nucleotides match TRBD1. The CDR3 has 15 residues. The V gene end was trimmed by 4 bases and the J gene end by 5 bases; junction bases not matched to a gene: 4. Germline assignment: CDR1 MNHEY and CDR2 SMNVEV (reference sequence). The CDR3 DNA sequence: TGTGCCAGCAGTTCCGGACAGGGGGCTCACAATGAGCAGTTCTTC. It specifies CASSSGQGAHNEQFF.

This clone was seen more than once but under ten times. V is TRBV15 and J is TRBJ2-3; D not resolved. Germline CDR1 reads LNHNV; CDR2 reads YYDKDF (reference sequence). V was cut by 6 bases and J by 0 bases, with 10 bases left in between. This CDR3 comprises 14 residues. CDR3 in DNA: TGTGCCACCAGTAGGCCCCAAAGCACAGATACGCAGTATTTT. It encodes CATSRPQSTDTQYF.

This clone appeared a single time. V usage is TRBV28 and J usage is TRBJ2-6, with D perhaps matching TRBD1 (6 bases). V lost 3 bases and J 0 bases, leaving 6 bases between the germline ends. Germline lookup yields CDR1 MDHEN and CDR2 SYDVKM. The CDR3 extends over 15 amino acids. The CDR3 loop is CASSLDSSGANVLTF. CDR3 in DNA: TGTGCCAGCAGTTTGGACAGCTCTGGGGCCAACGTCCTGACTTTC.

The chain employs TRBV7-2 and TRBJ2-7; 9 bases are a match to TRBD1. J was trimmed by 3 bases and V by 5 bases; bases with no gene match: 2. CDR1 and CDR2 from the germline V gene are SGHTA and FQGNSA. This CDR3 spans 13 amino acids. This CDR3 reads CASSRTGVYEQYF. The CDR3, as DNA: TGTGCCAGCAGCCGGACAGGGGTCTACGAGCAGTACTTC.

J is TRBJ1-2 and V is TRBV6-6; 8 bases line up with TRBD1. The CDR3 extends over 15 amino acids. With V trimmed by 8 bases and J by 7 bases, 15 bases remained unmatched. Germline V CDR1 and CDR2: MNHNY, SVGAGI (reference sequence). The CDR3 region is CASRRQQGGTFGYTF. Here the CDR3 DNA reads TGTGCCAGCCGGAGACAACAGGGGGGGACTTTTGGCTACACCTTC.

V gene TRBV9 combines with J gene TRBJ2-1; D gene unclear. The germline CDR1 and CDR2 sequences are SGDLS and YYNGEE. The CDR3 loop spans 15 amino acids. V lost 4 bases and J lost 0, with 11 bases in between. The CDR3 reads CASSLHSSSYNEQFF. The CDR3 DNA is TGTGCCAGCAGCTTACACTCCAGCTCCTACAATGAGCAGTTCTTC. The variable domain in full, with the rest retrieved from reference TRBV9 and TRBJ2-1, is DSGVTQTPKHLITATGQRVTLRCSPRSGDLSVYWYQQSLDQGLQFLIQYYNGEERAKGNILERFSAQQFPDLHSELNLSSLELGDSALYFCASSLHSSSYNEQFFGPGTRLTVL.

This clone has more than one count but fewer than ten. This chain joins TRBV10-3 and TRBJ2-3; D call uncertain. CDR1 and CDR2 from the germline V gene are ENHRY and SYGVKD. The CDR3 sequence is 15 residues long. Trimming pared 0 bases from V and 0 bases from J, leaving 7 bases between. The CDR3 DNA is TGTGCCATCAGTGAGTCAGAGGCGAGCACAGATACGCAGTATTTT. This sequence encodes CAISESEASTDTQYF.

The CDR3 loop is CASSQGDSSTDTQYF. CDR3 DNA: TGCGCCAGCTCCCAAGGGGACAGTAGCACAGATACGCAGTATTTT. The genes are TRBV10-1 and TRBJ2-3, with 7 bases fitting TRBD1. The V gene end was trimmed by 8 bases and the J gene end by 0 bases; junction bases not matched to a gene: 8. The CDR3 runs to 15 residues. The germline V gene encodes CDR1 WNHNN and CDR2 SYGVQD (reference sequence).

This chain connects TRBV27 to TRBJ1-6; tentatively, D is TRBD1 (5 bases). This CDR3 is 16 amino acids long. V shed 6 bases and J shed 6 bases, with 18 bases lying between them. CDR1 is MNHEY, CDR2 SMNVEV, per germline (reference sequence). The CDR3 nucleotides read TGTGCCAGCAGACCTACAGGAGCAGGTGTTAATTCACCCCTCCACTTT. This sequence encodes CASRPTGAGVNSPLHF.

The chain combines TRBV30 with TRBJ1-3; maybe TRBD1 (5 bases). Trimming removed 1 base from V and 0 bases from J, with 7 bases in between. The CDR3 loop spans 14 amino acids. Per germline, CDR1 GTSNPN and CDR2 SVGIG (reference sequence). CDR3 residues: CAWSGGVSGNTIYF. CDR3 nucleotides: TGTGCCTGGAGTGGAGGGGTCTCTGGAAACACCATATATTTT.

The rearrangement links TRBV12-2 to TRBJ2-2. TRBV12-2 is flagged as a pseudogene. The CDR3 contains 20 residues. The CDR3 DNA follows: TGTGCAAGTCGCTTAGGGGCGGGTCATCGGGACCCCGCGAACACCGGGGAGCTGTTTTTT. Amino acids: CASRLGAGHRDPANTGELFF.

The V and J genes are TRBV7-2 and TRBJ2-1, with TRBD2 matching 8 bases. Per the germline V gene, CDR1 is SGHTA and CDR2 is FQGNSA. The CDR3 is 15 residues long. The V and J ends lost 1 base and 10 bases, in that order; junction bases with no gene match: 9. The CDR3 is CASSLVSGGLQEQFF. The CDR3 region has the DNA TGTGCCAGCAGCTTAGTCAGCGGGGGCCTCCAGGAGCAGTTCTTC.

This clone was found once. This sequence joins TRBV7-2 and TRBJ1-1; D not resolved. Germline CDR1 and CDR2: SGHTA and FQGNSA. V lost 4 bases, J lost 7 bases, and 16 bases lay in between. CDR3 length: 14 amino acids. CDR3 sequence (DNA): TGTGCCAGCAGCTCCATCTCGTTGGTGGTTGAAGCTTTCTTT. This translates into CASSSISLVVEAFF.

This clone was detected only a few times. This chain connects TRBV13 to TRBJ1-2; D gene unclear. CDR1 and CDR2 (germline): PRHDT, FYEKMQ (reference sequence). The CDR3 sequence is 14 residues long. The germline V and J ends were trimmed by 0 bases and 8 bases, with 13 bases remaining between them. The CDR3 region is CASSLGLFAGGYTF. The CDR3 DNA reads as TGTGCCAGCAGCTTAGGCCTCTTCGCGGGCGGCTACACCTTC.

The CDR3 DNA reads TGCGCCAGCAGCTCGGGACAGGGGATAGGCTACACCTTC. The encoded protein is CASSSGQGIGYTF. The V call is TRBV5-1, the J call TRBJ1-2, with TRBD1 matching 10 bases. CDR1 and CDR2 from the germline V gene are SGHRS and YFSETQ. The CDR3 totals 13 residues. V dropped 3 bases and J dropped 8; count of bases not matched to a gene: 4.

The chain recombines TRBV6-6 with TRBJ1-5, with a tentative D call TRBD1 (5 bases). Trimming left V 6 bases short and J 5 bases short, with 11 bases between. Germline CDR1 is MNHNY and CDR2 is SVGAGI (reference sequence). The CDR3 runs to 13 residues. The CDR3 loop reads CASSPGVDQPQHF. In DNA, the CDR3 is TGTGCCAGCAGCCCGGGGGTAGATCAGCCCCAGCATTTT.

The genes are TRBV21-1 and TRBJ2-3; TRBD1 was called by the table and not checked on the DNA. TRBV21-1 counts as a pseudogene. This CDR3 is built from 16 residues. DNA for the CDR3: TGTGCCAGCAGCAAATTATGGACAAAAGGATCAGATACGCAGTATTTT. Its protein is CASSKLWTKGSDTQYF.

V and J are TRBV4-3 and TRBJ2-1; possible D gene TRBD2, 6 bases. The CDR3 extends over 16 amino acids. The V gene lost 0 bases and the J gene lost 0 bases, with 9 bases spanning the gap. Germline V gene data show CDR1 as LGHNA and CDR2 as YSLEER. CDR3 nucleotide sequence: TGCGCCAGCAGCCAAGATGCGGGGAGCTCCTACAATGAGCAGTTCTTC. Translated: CASSQDAGSSYNEQFF.

By its share, this clone is medium-sized (0.01 to 0.1%). The V and J genes are TRBV4-2 and TRBJ1-5; possibly TRBD1 for D (5 bases). CDR3 length: 16 amino acids. Trimming removed 3 bases from V and 0 bases from J, with 12 bases in between. CDR1 is LGHNA, CDR2 YNFKEQ, per germline. The CDR3 spells CASSQVVGGSNQPQHF. The CDR3 nucleotides read TGTGCCAGCAGCCAGGTGGTCGGGGGTAGCAATCAGCCCCAGCATTTT.